This TCR beta chain came from a study of blood T cells in healthy people across ages. A J-beta primer mix and a sample-barcoded 5' primer were used in a second PCR of about 7 to 12 cycles. TCRdb re-called the 5' RACE reads with MiXCR, one entry per CDR3 protein. This table has 750,000 to 850,000 distinct CDR3 sequences, around a quarter appearing once. This CDR3 is 17 amino acids long. This clonotype was picked up many times. The data also belong to a second study, concerning T cells of mothers and their children.

Sequencing was done on a sample of blood. The rearrangement links TRBV21-1 to TRBJ1-1; the tabulated D call, TRBD1, remains unverified against the DNA. TRBV21-1 is a documented pseudogene. This sequence originates from a boy between 10 and 17 years old in good health. CDR3 amino acids: CASSKRGTGRMNTEAFF. The CDR3 bases are TGTGCCAGCAGCAAGAGGGGGACAGGAAGAATGAACACTGAAGCTTTCTTT.